The rows below give T cell receptor beta chains drawn from one sample of a study of blood T cell repertoires in COVID-19. The protocol was immunoSEQ multiplex PCR, while the TCRdb copy is restricted to in-frame clones and leaves out a portion. The repertoire holds approximately 76,000 clones, with approximately 85% as singletons. Sample: peripheral blood. Every receptor here comes from a woman older than 75 with active or convalescent COVID-19. Both conserved end residues are part of each CDR3. The order of the fields is J gene, V gene, D gene, clone size, CDR3 DNA, CDR3 protein. D genes are given only for firm matches. Not all rows give a size; the values are once, few, many and, for expanded clones, a class.

J: TRBJ1-5; V: TRBV7-8; D: NA; size: few; DNA: TGTGCCAGCAGCCCCCAGCGTGGCTCGCCCCAGCATTTT; CDR3: CASSPQRGSPQHF
J: TRBJ2-3; V: TRBV29-1; D: NA; size: NA; DNA: TGCAGCGTTGGGTTCAGTGGAGATACGCAGTATTTT; CDR3: CSVGFSGDTQYF
J: TRBJ1-1; V: TRBV2; D: NA; size: NA; DNA: TGTGCCAGCAGGGCCGAGAACACTGAAGCTTTCTTT; CDR3: CASRAENTEAFF
J: TRBJ2-7; V: TRBV11-2; D: TRBD2; size: NA; DNA: TGTGCCAGCAGCTTCCAGCGGGAGAGCTCCTACGAGCAGTACTTC; CDR3: CASSFQRESSYEQYF
J: TRBJ2-6; V: TRBV5-6; D: TRBD1; size: NA; DNA: TGTGCCAGCAGAATGACAGGGGCCTACTCTGGGGCCAACGTCCTGACTTTC; CDR3: CASRMTGAYSGANVLTF
J: TRBJ2-2; V: TRBV27; D: TRBD1; size: NA; DNA: TGTGCCAGCAGTTTATTTCGGACAGGGGTCACCGGGGAGCTGTTTTTT; CDR3: CASSLFRTGVTGELFF
J: TRBJ1-1; V: TRBV19; D: NA; size: NA; DNA: TGTGCCAGTAGTGGGGGGAGTCGCACTGAAGCTTTCTTT; CDR3: CASSGGSRTEAFF
J: TRBJ1-5; V: TRBV11-2; D: NA; size: once; DNA: TGTGCCAGCAGCTTCCCCGGTCAGCCCCAGCATTTT; CDR3: CASSFPGQPQHF
J: TRBJ2-7; V: TRBV5-1; D: TRBD1; size: NA; DNA: TGCGCCAGCAGCGTAACGACCCCGGGACAGGGGACTTCACCGAGCTCCTACGAGCAGTACTTC; CDR3: CASSVTTPGQGTSPSSYEQYF
J: TRBJ2-5; V: TRBV19; D: TRBD1; size: NA; DNA: TGTGCCAGTAGTCCGATTGGACAGGGTACGGAGACCCAGTACTTC; CDR3: CASSPIGQGTETQYF
J: TRBJ1-1; V: TRBV2; D: TRBD1; size: NA; DNA: TGTGCCAGCAGCGTGGGACAGACGAACACTGAAGCTTTCTTT; CDR3: CASSVGQTNTEAFF
J: TRBJ1-4; V: TRBV6-6; D: NA; size: NA; DNA: TGTGCCAGCAGCCCCCGGGACTTGGGCAATGAAAAACTGTTTTTT; CDR3: CASSPRDLGNEKLFF
J: TRBJ2-1; V: TRBV7-9; D: NA; size: NA; DNA: TGTGCCAGCAGCGAGGGGGGGGGAACAGGGAATGAGCAGTTCTTC; CDR3: CASSEGGGTGNEQFF
J: TRBJ1-1; V: TRBV11-2; D: TRBD1; size: NA; DNA: TGTGCCAGCAGCTTCGGACAGGGTGAAGCTTTCTTT; CDR3: CASSFGQGEAFF
J: TRBJ1-4; V: TRBV7-8; D: TRBD1; size: NA; DNA: TGTGCCAGCAGCTTATGGGACAGCCATAATGAAAAACTGTTTTTT; CDR3: CASSLWDSHNEKLFF
J: TRBJ1-3; V: TRBV19; D: NA; size: once; DNA: TGTGCCAGTACCTCGAGCGCGGGGTGGCCTGGAAACACCATATATTTT; CDR3: CASTSSAGWPGNTIYF
J: TRBJ1-5; V: TRBV7-2; D: NA; size: NA; DNA: TGTGCCAGCAGCTATCAAAATCAGCCCCAGCATTTT; CDR3: CASSYQNQPQHF
J: TRBJ2-2; V: TRBV2; D: NA; size: NA; DNA: TGTGCCAGCCAACAATTGGACAGCACCGGGGAGCTGTTTTTT; CDR3: CASQQLDSTGELFF
J: TRBJ2-7; V: TRBV10-3; D: TRBD2; size: NA; DNA: TGTGCCATCAGGCGGGAGAGCCCCACCTACGAGCAGTACTTC; CDR3: CAIRRESPTYEQYF
J: TRBJ2-7; V: TRBV6-2/TRBV6-3; D: TRBD1; size: NA; DNA: TGTGCCAGCAGTCACATTGACAGGGTGGAGTACTTC; CDR3: CASSHIDRVEYF
J: TRBJ1-3; V: TRBV7-2; D: TRBD1; size: NA; DNA: TGTGCCAGCAGCATATCCCAGGGGGCTGGAAACACCATATATTTT; CDR3: CASSISQGAGNTIYF
J: TRBJ1-4; V: TRBV29-1; D: NA; size: once; DNA: TGCAGCGTTGAAGATCAAAGGGGAACTAATGAAAAACTGTTTTTT; CDR3: CSVEDQRGTNEKLFF
J: TRBJ2-3; V: TRBV11-2; D: NA; size: NA; DNA: TGTGCCAGCAGCTTAGATAGGACTATTTCGCAGTATTTT; CDR3: CASSLDRTISQYF
J: TRBJ1-1; V: TRBV2; D: NA; size: NA; DNA: TGTGCCAGCAGTGTAGGCGGGCCGAACACTGAAGCTTTCTTT; CDR3: CASSVGGPNTEAFF
J: TRBJ2-5; V: TRBV7-2; D: TRBD2; size: NA; DNA: TGTGCCAGCAGCTTAGGGGTTAGCGGGGATGAGACCCAGTACTTC; CDR3: CASSLGVSGDETQYF
J: TRBJ1-2; V: TRBV28; D: NA; size: NA; DNA: TGTGCCAGCAGTTCCCCGGGGTACGAGCTGAGAAGTGACACCTTC; CDR3: CASSSPGYELRSDTF
J: TRBJ2-5; V: TRBV7-9; D: TRBD1; size: NA; DNA: TGTGCCAGCAGCGCAGACAGGGGTAGGGAGACCCAGTACTTC; CDR3: CASSADRGRETQYF
J: TRBJ1-1; V: TRBV12-3/TRBV12-4; D: NA; size: NA; DNA: TGTGCCAGCTGCGAGGGAATCACTGAAGCTTTCTTT; CDR3: CASCEGITEAFF
J: TRBJ1-1; V: TRBV20-1; D: NA; size: NA; DNA: TGCACCGCCTACCGCCGGACTGAAGCTTTCTTT; CDR3: CTAYRRTEAFF
J: TRBJ1-2; V: TRBV9; D: NA; size: NA; DNA: TGTGCCAGCAGCGTAGGGTCTTTCGGGAATGGCTACACCTTC; CDR3: CASSVGSFGNGYTF
J: TRBJ2-2; V: TRBV9; D: TRBD2; size: NA; DNA: TGTGCCAGCAGCGTAGGTGGGGAGCGGGGCACCGGGGAGCTGTTTTTT; CDR3: CASSVGGERGTGELFF
J: TRBJ2-3; V: TRBV3-1/TRBV3-2; D: NA; size: NA; DNA: TGTGCCAGCAGCCAAGTGGAGTCGGCGGGCACAGATACGCAGTATTTT; CDR3: CASSQVESAGTDTQYF
J: TRBJ1-3; V: TRBV5-1; D: TRBD1; size: NA; DNA: TGCGCCAGCAGCTTGTCAGGGGGGCCCGGAAACACCATATATTTT; CDR3: CASSLSGGPGNTIYF
J: TRBJ2-5; V: TRBV24-1; D: NA; size: NA; DNA: TGTGCCACCAGTGAGCGTACTACAGGGTTTTGGGAGACCCAGTACTTC; CDR3: CATSERTTGFWETQYF
J: TRBJ2-4; V: TRBV3-1/TRBV3-2; D: TRBD1; size: NA; DNA: TGTGCCAGCAGCCAAGGGGACAGGGGGCGCTTGAACATTCAGTACTTC; CDR3: CASSQGDRGRLNIQYF
J: TRBJ1-4; V: TRBV5-5; D: TRBD1; size: NA; DNA: TGTGCCAGCAGCTCCTCGACAGGGGCAGGGGATGAAAAACTGTTTTTT; CDR3: CASSSSTGAGDEKLFF
J: TRBJ1-1; V: TRBV27; D: NA; size: NA; DNA: TGTGCCAGCAGTTTAAGGGGGAACACTGAAGCTTTCTTT; CDR3: CASSLRGNTEAFF
J: TRBJ2-7; V: TRBV28; D: NA; size: NA; DNA: TGTGCCAGCAGTTTCCCGGCCGGGACATCTTCCTACGAGCAGTACTTC; CDR3: CASSFPAGTSSYEQYF
J: TRBJ1-5; V: TRBV12-3/TRBV12-4; D: NA; size: NA; DNA: TGTGCCAGCAGTTGGGGCCTCGGGCAGCCCCAGCATTTT; CDR3: CASSWGLGQPQHF
J: TRBJ2-5; V: TRBV4-3; D: TRBD1; size: NA; DNA: TGCGCCAGCAGCCAAGACCCCGGGACAGGGGGGGAGACCCAGTACTTC; CDR3: CASSQDPGTGGETQYF
J: TRBJ2-1; V: TRBV4-3; D: NA; size: NA; DNA: TGCGCCAGCAGCCAAGACAGGGACTCCTACAATGAGCAGTTCTTC; CDR3: CASSQDRDSYNEQFF
J: TRBJ1-5; V: TRBV7-2; D: TRBD1; size: NA; DNA: TGTGCCAGCAGCTTGGGACAGAGTATACAGCCCCAGCATTTT; CDR3: CASSLGQSIQPQHF
J: TRBJ1-1; V: TRBV10-2; D: TRBD1; size: NA; DNA: TGCGCCAGCAGCAGGGGGCGGACTGAAGCTTTCTTT; CDR3: CASSRGRTEAFF
J: TRBJ2-7; V: TRBV12-3/TRBV12-4; D: NA; size: NA; DNA: TGTGCCAGCAGTTTTAGCACCTACGAGCAGTACTTC; CDR3: CASSFSTYEQYF
J: TRBJ1-2; V: TRBV7-2; D: NA; size: NA; DNA: TGTGCCAGCAGCTTACGAACAGGGCTCTATGGCTACACCTTC; CDR3: CASSLRTGLYGYTF
J: TRBJ2-3; V: TRBV5-3; D: TRBD2; size: NA; DNA: TGTGCCAGAAGCCCCTGGGGTCTAGCGGGGGAGTGCACAGATACGCAGTATTTT; CDR3: CARSPWGLAGECTDTQYF
J: TRBJ1-1; V: TRBV30; D: NA; size: NA; DNA: TGTGCCTGGAGTGTATTAATTGGGCAAGTAGAGGCTTTCTTT; CDR3: CAWSVLIGQVEAFF
J: TRBJ1-5; V: TRBV23-1; D: TRBD1; size: NA; DNA: TGCGCCAGCAGTTCTGACAGGGATAGCAATCAGCCCCAGCATTTT; CDR3: CASSSDRDSNQPQHF
J: TRBJ2-5; V: TRBV7-9; D: TRBD1; size: NA; DNA: TGTGCCAGCAGCTTAGTGTTCCAGGACAGGGCGGTCGAGACCCAGTACTTC; CDR3: CASSLVFQDRAVETQYF
J: TRBJ1-1; V: TRBV24-1; D: TRBD1; size: NA; DNA: TGTGCCACCAGTGATCCTGGACAGGGGCCGCAAGCTTTCTTT; CDR3: CATSDPGQGPQAFF
J: TRBJ1-6; V: TRBV9; D: NA; size: once; DNA: TGTGCCAGCAGTATCGGGGGGTCCTATAATTCACCCCTCCACTTT; CDR3: CASSIGGSYNSPLHF
J: TRBJ1-4; V: TRBV5-1; D: NA; size: NA; DNA: TGCGCCAGCAGCTTGGGGCAGCTAGTTTATGAAAAACTGTTTTTT; CDR3: CASSLGQLVYEKLFF
J: TRBJ2-7; V: TRBV5-1; D: NA; size: NA; DNA: TGCGCCAGCAGCTTGACAGGGACGTACGAGCAGTACTTC; CDR3: CASSLTGTYEQYF
J: TRBJ2-7; V: TRBV10-3; D: NA; size: NA; DNA: TGTGCCATCAGTGAGTGGCGCGCAGGGCCCTACGAGCAGTACTTC; CDR3: CAISEWRAGPYEQYF
J: TRBJ2-5; V: TRBV6-5; D: NA; size: NA; DNA: TGTGCCAGCAGAGGACAGTCTGGACAGACCCAGTACTTC; CDR3: CASRGQSGQTQYF
J: TRBJ1-1; V: TRBV19; D: TRBD1; size: NA; DNA: TGTGCCAGTAACACTATGACAGGGGGGACCACTGAAGCTTTCTTT; CDR3: CASNTMTGGTTEAFF